A selection of T cell receptor beta chains follows, all from one sample in a study of blood T cell repertoires in COVID-19. Produced via immunoSEQ multiplex PCR; TCRdb's table is partial and in-frame only. The data hold about 150,000 clones, with roughly 80% observed a single time. The sample comprised PBMCs or T cells enriched from blood (not recorded which). These receptors came from a woman aged 40 to 50 who had recovered from COVID-19. Each CDR3 is given without its conserved first and last residue. Each record gives: J gene, V gene, CDR3 protein.

J gene: TRBJ1-2; V gene: TRBV12-5; CDR3 protein: ASGTGTYGYT
J gene: TRBJ1-2; V gene: TRBV30; CDR3 protein: AWRGTGTYGYT
J gene: TRBJ1-5; V gene: TRBV19; CDR3 protein: ASSITGQLMGPQH
J gene: TRBJ1-3; V gene: TRBV25-1; CDR3 protein: ASTPPFDRDRNTIY
J gene: TRBJ1-1; V gene: TRBV7-9; CDR3 protein: ASSLGGRLNTEAF
J gene: TRBJ2-7; V gene: TRBV5-1; CDR3 protein: ASSLGQGASYEQY
J gene: TRBJ2-5; V gene: TRBV9; CDR3 protein: ASSVGGQTYQETQY
J gene: TRBJ1-1; V gene: TRBV6-2/TRBV6-3; CDR3 protein: ASSALDRDTEAF
J gene: TRBJ1-1; V gene: TRBV5-4; CDR3 protein: ASSNMGQGGTEAF
J gene: TRBJ2-7; V gene: TRBV5-1; CDR3 protein: ASSDGQGESSYEQY
J gene: TRBJ2-3; V gene: TRBV4-1; CDR3 protein: ASSRSGTSTDTQY
J gene: TRBJ1-1; V gene: TRBV27; CDR3 protein: ASTDTGGTSEAF
J gene: TRBJ2-1; V gene: TRBV15; CDR3 protein: ATSRDRNNEQF
J gene: TRBJ2-3; V gene: TRBV14; CDR3 protein: ASSQDLGRPGGTDTQY
J gene: TRBJ1-1; V gene: TRBV13; CDR3 protein: ASSLGYGDTEAF
J gene: TRBJ2-7; V gene: TRBV6-1; CDR3 protein: ASSESDRGFYEQY
J gene: TRBJ2-1; V gene: TRBV5-6; CDR3 protein: ASSYTSGGENEQF
J gene: TRBJ2-7; V gene: TRBV7-2; CDR3 protein: ASSLGRGNEQY
J gene: TRBJ1-2; V gene: TRBV4-2; CDR3 protein: ASSQDMADYGYT
J gene: TRBJ2-1; V gene: TRBV5-1; CDR3 protein: ASSSRLVGKREQF
J gene: TRBJ2-3; V gene: TRBV3-1/TRBV3-2; CDR3 protein: ASSQGGADTQY
J gene: TRBJ1-1; V gene: TRBV11-2; CDR3 protein: ASSVMLVVTEAF
J gene: TRBJ1-1; V gene: TRBV29-1; CDR3 protein: SVDKGQDTEAF
J gene: TRBJ1-1; V gene: TRBV3-1/TRBV3-2; CDR3 protein: ASSQGGGTEAF
J gene: TRBJ2-2; V gene: TRBV6-5; CDR3 protein: ASSYSPRGAGELF
J gene: TRBJ1-3; V gene: TRBV5-1; CDR3 protein: ASSLGQGANTIY
J gene: TRBJ2-1; V gene: TRBV30; CDR3 protein: ALRLASSYNEQF
J gene: TRBJ2-1; V gene: TRBV6-1; CDR3 protein: ASSEPGLVYNEQF
J gene: TRBJ1-2; V gene: TRBV6-4; CDR3 protein: ASSGGGTYGYT
J gene: TRBJ1-5; V gene: TRBV27; CDR3 protein: ASSPYSNQPQH
J gene: TRBJ1-1; V gene: TRBV18; CDR3 protein: ASSPSTGSRTEAF
J gene: TRBJ1-2; V gene: TRBV10-3; CDR3 protein: AISASTGTGKGYT
J gene: TRBJ1-5; V gene: TRBV19; CDR3 protein: ASSHRQENQPQH
J gene: TRBJ2-2; V gene: TRBV4-2; CDR3 protein: ASSPGTGLNTGELF
J gene: TRBJ1-3; V gene: TRBV7-3; CDR3 protein: ASSPGGYLSGNTIY
J gene: TRBJ2-5; V gene: TRBV5-4; CDR3 protein: ASSPGLEGAQY
J gene: TRBJ1-2; V gene: TRBV5-1; CDR3 protein: ASSLAGTANYGYT
J gene: TRBJ2-1; V gene: TRBV5-6; CDR3 protein: ASSILAAYNEQF
J gene: TRBJ1-1; V gene: TRBV7-9; CDR3 protein: ASSLEDWLAVNTEAF
J gene: TRBJ2-3; V gene: TRBV2; CDR3 protein: ASRETSGGAYTQY
J gene: TRBJ2-2; V gene: TRBV5-6; CDR3 protein: ASSLTGQNTGELF
J gene: TRBJ2-5; V gene: TRBV27; CDR3 protein: ASSSGTGVYQETQY
J gene: TRBJ2-7; V gene: TRBV13; CDR3 protein: ASSSRDSAYEQY
J gene: TRBJ2-3; V gene: TRBV9; CDR3 protein: ASSSRLAGSADTQY